The T cell receptor beta chain under discussion was sequenced for a study of tissue T cells after allogeneic stem cell transplantation. Findings and limits, study-wide: Across patients, clones rarely overlapped, yet motif clusters were shared tissue-specifically.

Time point: mouse harvest day 14 after allogeneic transplant. Mouse grafts combined 10^7 T-cell-depleted bone marrow cells with 10^6 splenic CD5+ T cells. Mice had MHC-mismatched B6 into BALB/c GVHD, sampled day 7 or 14. Trimming cost V 4 bases and J 6 bases; bases outside gene matches: 0. Per the germline V gene, CDR1 is SNHLY and CDR2 is FYNGKV (reference sequence). The CDR3 loop spans 12 amino acids. Worth noting for this clone: The antigen is unknown. Genes and germline come from the mouse. The read falls 1 residue short of the CDR3 end, and the missing part is taken from the germline J gene.

Clones were sequenced by immunoSEQ multiplex PCR, and TCRdb holds only the in-frame ones, with some missing. Of about 5,700 clones in the sample, 45% to 55% were seen once. The origin of this receptor is a female BALB/c mouse given C57BL/6 T cells with graft-versus-host disease after an allogeneic hematopoietic cell transplant. V usage is TRBV3 and J usage is TRBJ2-5; 8 bases are shared with TRBD1. The sequenced material came from gut tissue. The CDR3 bases that were read are TGTGCCAGCAGCTCAGGGGGCGACACCCAGTAC. Translation: CASSSGGDTQY. The full CDR3 protein reads CASSSGGDTQYF.